A selection of T cell receptor beta chains follows, all from one sample in a study of OX40 agonist ivuxolimab in advanced cancers. The repertoire was sequenced with immunoSEQ multiplex PCR; TCRdb's copy has only in-frame clones and lacks some. This table has 65,000 to 95,000 clones, more than 75% appearing once. This sample comprised CD4+ or CD8+ T cells sorted from blood, obtained in a trial of the OX40 agonist ivuxolimab. These TCRs come from an adult with an advanced solid tumor such as melanoma, head and neck, liver or kidney cancer. The CDR3 runs from the conserved cysteine through the conserved F or W. A D gene is named only where the DNA matches it firmly. Clone size, where shown, is once, few, many, or a class for clones that have expanded.

j_gene: TRBJ1-1; v_gene: TRBV5-1; d_gene: -; abundance: -; CDR3aa: CASSLGSVFTQDTEAFF; CDR3nt: TGCGCCAGCAGCTTGGGGTCAGTCTTTACGCAGGACACTGAAGCTTTCTTT
j_gene: TRBJ1-1; v_gene: TRBV30; d_gene: TRBD1; abundance: -; CDR3aa: CAWKGTGLTEAFF; CDR3nt: TGTGCCTGGAAAGGGACAGGGCTGACTGAAGCTTTCTTT
j_gene: TRBJ2-7; v_gene: TRBV12-5; d_gene: -; abundance: -; CDR3aa: CASALDASYEQYF; CDR3nt: TGTGCTAGTGCCTTGGACGCCAGCTACGAGCAGTACTTC
j_gene: TRBJ2-7; v_gene: TRBV5-6; d_gene: TRBD2; abundance: -; CDR3aa: CASSLNGREPYEQYF; CDR3nt: TGTGCCAGCAGCTTGAACGGGAGGGAACCCTACGAGCAGTACTTC
j_gene: TRBJ2-7; v_gene: TRBV18; d_gene: -; abundance: -; CDR3aa: CASSPGGYEQYF; CDR3nt: TGTGCCAGCTCACCAGGCGGCTACGAGCAGTACTTC
j_gene: TRBJ1-1; v_gene: TRBV6-5; d_gene: -; abundance: -; CDR3aa: CASSYQAGHTEAFF; CDR3nt: TGTGCCAGCAGCTACCAGGCAGGGCACACTGAAGCTTTCTTT
j_gene: TRBJ2-2; v_gene: TRBV11-2; d_gene: TRBD2; abundance: -; CDR3aa: CASSRLAGGPDTGELFF; CDR3nt: TGTGCCAGCAGCCGACTAGCGGGAGGGCCGGACACCGGGGAGCTGTTTTTT
j_gene: TRBJ2-1; v_gene: TRBV19; d_gene: TRBD2; abundance: -; CDR3aa: CASKGLANNEQFF; CDR3nt: TGTGCCAGTAAGGGACTAGCAAACAATGAGCAGTTCTTC
j_gene: TRBJ1-1; v_gene: TRBV27; d_gene: -; abundance: once; CDR3aa: CASSLAGFTEAFF; CDR3nt: TGTGCCAGCAGTTTAGCAGGGTTCACTGAAGCTTTCTTT
j_gene: TRBJ1-5; v_gene: TRBV18; d_gene: -; abundance: -; CDR3aa: CASSFGTLDQPQHF; CDR3nt: TGTGCCAGCTCATTCGGGACCCTGGATCAGCCCCAGCATTTT
j_gene: TRBJ2-7; v_gene: TRBV29-1; d_gene: -; abundance: -; CDR3aa: CSVGDFSYEQYF; CDR3nt: TGCAGCGTTGGGGACTTCTCCTACGAGCAGTACTTC
j_gene: TRBJ2-1; v_gene: TRBV27; d_gene: TRBD1; abundance: -; CDR3aa: CASSLAAGQGLYNEQFF; CDR3nt: TGTGCCAGCAGTTTAGCCGCGGGACAGGGGCTCTACAATGAGCAGTTCTTC